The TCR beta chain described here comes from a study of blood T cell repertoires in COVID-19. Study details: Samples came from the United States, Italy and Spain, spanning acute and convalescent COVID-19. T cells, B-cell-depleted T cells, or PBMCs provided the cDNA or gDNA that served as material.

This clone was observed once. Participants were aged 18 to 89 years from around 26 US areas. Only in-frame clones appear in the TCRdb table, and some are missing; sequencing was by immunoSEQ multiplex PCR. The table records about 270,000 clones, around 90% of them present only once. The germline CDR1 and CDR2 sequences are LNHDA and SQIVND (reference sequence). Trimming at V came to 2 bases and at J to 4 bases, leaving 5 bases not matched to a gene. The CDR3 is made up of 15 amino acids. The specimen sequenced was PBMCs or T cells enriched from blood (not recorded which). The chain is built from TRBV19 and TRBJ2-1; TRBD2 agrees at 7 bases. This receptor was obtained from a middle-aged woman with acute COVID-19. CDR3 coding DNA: TGTGCCAGTAGTATAACCCAGCGGGGTTACAATGAGCAGTTCTTC. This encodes CASSITQRGYNEQFF. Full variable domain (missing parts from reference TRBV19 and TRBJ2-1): DGGITQSPKYLFRKEGQNVTLSCEQNLNHDAMYWYRQDPGQGLRLIYYSQIVNDFQKGDIAEGYSVSREKKESFPLTVTSAQKNPTAFYLCASSITQRGYNEQFFGPGTRLTVL.